These T cell receptor beta chains were read from a single sample in a study of T-cell reconstitution after alpha-beta-depleted transplantation in children. TCRdb analysed the PCR reads with MiXCR anew, one entry per CDR3 protein. The data show around 450,000 distinct CDR3 sequences, 43% seen once. Sequencing used PBMCs, obtained before TCRalphabeta/CD19-depleted stem cell transplant. The receptors derive from a girl aged 2-10 years with aplastic anemia, due to receive a stem cell transplant. The CDR3 runs from the conserved cysteine through the conserved F or W. The order of the fields is J gene, V gene, D gene, clone size, CDR3 DNA, CDR3 protein. D genes are given only for firm matches. Where a row states a size, it is once, few, many or the class of an expanded clone; other rows omit it.

J gene: TRBJ2-7; V gene: TRBV6-1; D gene: NA; clone size: few; CDR3 DNA: TGTGCCAGCAGTCCCCAGCGGAGCTCCTACGAGCAGTACTTC; CDR3 protein: CASSPQRSSYEQYF
J gene: TRBJ2-5; V gene: TRBV4-2; D gene: TRBD2; clone size: NA; CDR3 DNA: TGTGCCAGCAGCCAAGACGAGCGGGGGCGTTACCAAGAGACCCAGTACTTC; CDR3 protein: CASSQDERGRYQETQYF
J gene: TRBJ2-1; V gene: TRBV20-1; D gene: TRBD2; clone size: NA; CDR3 DNA: TGCAGTGCAAACGGAGCGGGATCCTACAATGAGCAGTTCTTC; CDR3 protein: CSANGAGSYNEQFF
J gene: TRBJ2-7; V gene: TRBV6-5; D gene: TRBD1; clone size: NA; CDR3 DNA: TGTGCCAGCAGTTACTCCGGACAGGCCTTCGTCCACGAGCAGTACTTC; CDR3 protein: CASSYSGQAFVHEQYF
J gene: TRBJ2-5; V gene: TRBV6-2/TRBV6-3; D gene: TRBD2; clone size: NA; CDR3 DNA: TGTGCCAGCAGGCCGGGCGGGACTAGCGGGCCAGAGACCCAGTACTTC; CDR3 protein: CASRPGGTSGPETQYF
J gene: TRBJ2-3; V gene: TRBV10-1; D gene: NA; clone size: few; CDR3 DNA: TGCGCCAGCAGTGAGTCGACAGTTCTAACAGATACGCAGTATTTT; CDR3 protein: CASSESTVLTDTQYF
J gene: TRBJ2-2; V gene: TRBV6-1; D gene: TRBD1; clone size: NA; CDR3 DNA: TGTGCCAGCAGTCCCACAGGGGGAATCGGGGAGCTGTTTTTT; CDR3 protein: CASSPTGGIGELFF
J gene: TRBJ2-5; V gene: TRBV6-1; D gene: NA; clone size: NA; CDR3 DNA: TGTGCCAGCAGACAGACAGTCGTGGAGACCCAGTACTTC; CDR3 protein: CASRQTVVETQYF
J gene: TRBJ2-5; V gene: TRBV15; D gene: NA; clone size: NA; CDR3 DNA: TGTGCCACCAGCAGAGAGGGTTCAGGGTGGGGGACCCAGTACTTC; CDR3 protein: CATSREGSGWGTQYF
J gene: TRBJ2-5; V gene: TRBV4-2; D gene: NA; clone size: once; CDR3 DNA: TGTGCCAGCAGCCAAGTGGGCGGAGAGGAGACCCAGTACTTC; CDR3 protein: CASSQVGGEETQYF
J gene: TRBJ2-1; V gene: TRBV28; D gene: TRBD2; clone size: few; CDR3 DNA: TGTGCCAGCAGTTCTGGACTAGCTGACTCCTACAATGAGCAGTTCTTC; CDR3 protein: CASSSGLADSYNEQFF
J gene: TRBJ2-5; V gene: TRBV28; D gene: NA; clone size: NA; CDR3 DNA: TGTGCCAGCAGTTTGGGGGGGCGAAGGACAGAGACCCAGTACTTC; CDR3 protein: CASSLGGRRTETQYF
J gene: TRBJ2-5; V gene: TRBV7-2; D gene: NA; clone size: NA; CDR3 DNA: TGTGCCAGCAGCACGAGGATGACCCAGTACTTC; CDR3 protein: CASSTRMTQYF
J gene: TRBJ2-3; V gene: TRBV4-1; D gene: TRBD2; clone size: NA; CDR3 DNA: TGCGCCAGCAGCCAAGAAGCGGGAGGGCTCTCAGATACGCAGTATTTT; CDR3 protein: CASSQEAGGLSDTQYF
J gene: TRBJ2-2; V gene: TRBV29-1; D gene: TRBD1; clone size: NA; CDR3 DNA: TGCAGCGGGGGGGACAGGTTGAACACCGGGGAGCTGTTTTTT; CDR3 protein: CSGGDRLNTGELFF
J gene: TRBJ2-3; V gene: TRBV7-3; D gene: NA; clone size: NA; CDR3 DNA: TGTGCCAGCAGCTTAATGAGTCTAGCGGCAGGGGCAGATACGCAGTATTTT; CDR3 protein: CASSLMSLAAGADTQYF
J gene: TRBJ2-3; V gene: TRBV6-2/TRBV6-3; D gene: TRBD2; clone size: once; CDR3 DNA: TGTGCCAGCAGTGGTGGACTAGCGGGGACCTCAACAGATACGCAGTATTTT; CDR3 protein: CASSGGLAGTSTDTQYF
J gene: TRBJ2-1; V gene: TRBV5-6; D gene: NA; clone size: once; CDR3 DNA: TGTGCCAGCAGCTTGCGGCTAGTTTACAATGAGCAGTTCTTC; CDR3 protein: CASSLRLVYNEQFF
J gene: TRBJ2-1; V gene: TRBV9; D gene: NA; clone size: few; CDR3 DNA: TGTGCCAGCTCCGAGGGGGGGGCCCCCGGACGGGATGAGCAGTTCTTC; CDR3 protein: CASSEGGAPGRDEQFF
J gene: TRBJ1-6; V gene: TRBV12-3/TRBV12-4; D gene: NA; clone size: few; CDR3 DNA: TGTGCCAGCACCCGAGGAGGGTGGGTTTCACCCCTCCACTTT; CDR3 protein: CASTRGGWVSPLHF
J gene: TRBJ2-7; V gene: TRBV7-8; D gene: NA; clone size: NA; CDR3 DNA: TGTGCCAGCAGCTTAGCGCGAGACGGCGGGTACGAGCAGTACTTC; CDR3 protein: CASSLARDGGYEQYF
J gene: TRBJ2-7; V gene: TRBV5-6; D gene: NA; clone size: many; CDR3 DNA: TGTGCCAGCAGCTTAGGACATGCCGGCGAGCAGTACTTC; CDR3 protein: CASSLGHAGEQYF
J gene: TRBJ2-7; V gene: TRBV6-1; D gene: NA; clone size: NA; CDR3 DNA: TGTGCCAGCAGGGGGTATACCCACGGCTCCTACGAGCAGTACTTC; CDR3 protein: CASRGYTHGSYEQYF
J gene: TRBJ2-7; V gene: TRBV24-1; D gene: TRBD2; clone size: NA; CDR3 DNA: TGTGCCACCAGTGATTCGGGACTAGCGGGAGGGCCTTACGAGCAGTACTTC; CDR3 protein: CATSDSGLAGGPYEQYF
J gene: TRBJ2-5; V gene: TRBV5-1; D gene: TRBD2; clone size: many; CDR3 DNA: TGCGCCAGCAGCCCCCCTGGGGTAGCGGGAGTGGAGACCCAGTACTTC; CDR3 protein: CASSPPGVAGVETQYF
J gene: TRBJ2-3; V gene: TRBV21-1; D gene: NA; clone size: NA; CDR3 DNA: TGTGCCAGCAGCAAAGTTCGGCGGGCGGCAGGCACAGATACGCAGTATTTT; CDR3 protein: CASSKVRRAAGTDTQYF
J gene: TRBJ2-3; V gene: TRBV15; D gene: NA; clone size: NA; CDR3 DNA: TGTGCCACCAGCCGACTGACTAGTTTCATCAGCACAGATACGCAGTATTTT; CDR3 protein: CATSRLTSFISTDTQYF
J gene: TRBJ2-2; V gene: TRBV6-1; D gene: NA; clone size: NA; CDR3 DNA: TGTGCCAGCAGCCGAAGTTGGACCTCGAACACCGGGGAGCTGTTTTTT; CDR3 protein: CASSRSWTSNTGELFF
J gene: TRBJ2-3; V gene: TRBV29-1; D gene: NA; clone size: NA; CDR3 DNA: TGCAGCGCTGACTATACGGTGCGGGGCACAGATACGCAGTATTTT; CDR3 protein: CSADYTVRGTDTQYF
J gene: TRBJ2-4; V gene: TRBV5-1; D gene: NA; clone size: few; CDR3 DNA: TGCGCCAGCAGCCTCACGGTAGGGGACATTCAGTACTTC; CDR3 protein: CASSLTVGDIQYF
J gene: TRBJ2-3; V gene: TRBV29-1; D gene: TRBD2; clone size: NA; CDR3 DNA: TGCAGCTGGGGGACTAGCTCAGATACGCAGTATTTT; CDR3 protein: CSWGTSSDTQYF
J gene: TRBJ2-7; V gene: TRBV7-3; D gene: TRBD1; clone size: NA; CDR3 DNA: TGTGCCAGCAGCGTTGGGACAGGAGGAGAACAGTACTTC; CDR3 protein: CASSVGTGGEQYF
J gene: TRBJ2-1; V gene: TRBV28; D gene: NA; clone size: NA; CDR3 DNA: TGTGCCAGCAACCCCTACAATGAGCAGTTCTTC; CDR3 protein: CASNPYNEQFF
J gene: TRBJ2-7; V gene: TRBV12-3/TRBV12-4; D gene: TRBD1; clone size: NA; CDR3 DNA: TGTGCCAGCAGGGGCTCCGGAACAGGGGCAAACGAGCAGTACTTC; CDR3 protein: CASRGSGTGANEQYF
J gene: TRBJ1-3; V gene: TRBV29-1; D gene: NA; clone size: many; CDR3 DNA: TGCAGCGTTGAAGCCCGAGGGGCTGGAAACACCATATATTTT; CDR3 protein: CSVEARGAGNTIYF
J gene: TRBJ1-1; V gene: TRBV7-6; D gene: NA; clone size: NA; CDR3 DNA: TGTGCCAGCAGCTTAGGGCAGGGCGGAGGAGCTTTCTTT; CDR3 protein: CASSLGQGGGAFF
J gene: TRBJ1-2; V gene: TRBV5-1; D gene: NA; clone size: NA; CDR3 DNA: TGCGCCAGCAGCCTTCACCTTAGTCGTAACTATGGCTACACCTTC; CDR3 protein: CASSLHLSRNYGYTF
J gene: TRBJ1-6; V gene: TRBV6-1; D gene: TRBD1; clone size: few; CDR3 DNA: TGTGCCAGCACCCTGGAAGGGGGCGCCTCACCCCTCCACTTT; CDR3 protein: CASTLEGGASPLHF
J gene: TRBJ2-1; V gene: TRBV27; D gene: TRBD2; clone size: NA; CDR3 DNA: TGTGCCAGCAGTAAATCGGGACTAGCGACGAACAATGAGCAGTTCTTC; CDR3 protein: CASSKSGLATNNEQFF
J gene: TRBJ1-6; V gene: TRBV7-3; D gene: NA; clone size: NA; CDR3 DNA: TGTGCCAGCAGCTTAACCGGGGAGCATAATTCACCCCTCCACTTT; CDR3 protein: CASSLTGEHNSPLHF